This T cell receptor (beta chain) was captured by sequencing in a study of T cell changes during pregnancy in multiple sclerosis (dated by TCRdb to the late 2010s). Concerning the study at large: The study looked at changes in the T cell repertoire across pregnancy in women with multiple sclerosis.

About this clone: Its antigen is not yet known. Base-call qualities are not available, and no considerably larger clone is one nucleotide away.

Receptors were amplified or captured by the immunoSEQ multiplex PCR assay. The immuneACCESS repertoire file appears here via TCRdb, limited to in-frame rearrangements. These files lack a portion of the clones; in checked studies, under half of the deficit traces to unresolved V genes, and the cause of the others is not known. The sample table records 70,000 to 75,000 clones; roughly 92% of these occur just once. The ten largest clones represent roughly 2.1% of the sample. From the germline V gene, CDR1 is ENHRY and CDR2 is SYGVKD. Measured from the cysteine to the phenylalanine, the CDR3 is 14 residues long. Only CDR3 DNA remains: 42 bases, in frame from the first base. Ends trimmed: V by 0 bases, J by 12 bases; bases unmatched to a gene: 8.

The sequence derives from a female donor in good health, enrolled as a control in a pregnancy study. The sequencing used peripheral blood, collected in the second trimester of pregnancy. This chain is built from TRBV10-3 and TRBJ1-2; 9 bases in between match TRBD1. The CDR3 here reads CAISESGDRAPNTF. Read as DNA, the sequence is TGTGCCATCAGTGAGTCTGGGGACAGGGCTCCCAACACCTTC.